This T cell receptor (beta chain) was identified in a study of blood T cell repertoires in COVID-19. Across the whole study: Donors in the United States, Italy and Spain gave samples during acute or convalescent COVID-19.

A single count supports this clone. Patients at the Seattle site were enrolled during active infection and followed longitudinally. V lost 5 bases to trimming and J lost 3 bases; unmatched junction nucleotides: 19. This CDR3 comprises 18 residues. The germline CDR1 and CDR2 sequences are PRHDT and FYEKMQ (reference sequence). Method: immunoSEQ multiplex PCR; TCRdb's copy keeps in-frame clones and lacks some. The table lists about 500,000 clones, 85% to 90% of them singletons. This sequence was found in a woman aged 45 to 65 with COVID-19, enrolled during active disease. The sequenced sample consisted of peripheral blood. The V call is TRBV13, the J call TRBJ2-7, with 7 bases that match TRBD1. CDR3 nucleotides: TGTGCCAGCAGCCCGGACCCCGGGACAGCAAAGAGGGGCTACGAGCAGTACTTC. Amino acid sequence: CASSPDPGTAKRGYEQYF.